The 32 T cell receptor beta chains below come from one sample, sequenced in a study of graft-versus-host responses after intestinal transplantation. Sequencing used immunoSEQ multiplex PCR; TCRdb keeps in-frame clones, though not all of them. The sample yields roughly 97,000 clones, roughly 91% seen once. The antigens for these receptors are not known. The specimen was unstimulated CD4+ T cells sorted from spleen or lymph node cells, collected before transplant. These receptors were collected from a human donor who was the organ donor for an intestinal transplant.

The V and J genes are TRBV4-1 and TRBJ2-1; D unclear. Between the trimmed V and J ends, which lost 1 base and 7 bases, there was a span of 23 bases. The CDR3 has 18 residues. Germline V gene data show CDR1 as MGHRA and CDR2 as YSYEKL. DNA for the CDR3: TGCGCCAGCAGCCAAGTACGTGCCGGGTCCTTAAGAACAAATGAGCAGTTCTTC. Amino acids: CASSQVRAGSLRTNEQFF.

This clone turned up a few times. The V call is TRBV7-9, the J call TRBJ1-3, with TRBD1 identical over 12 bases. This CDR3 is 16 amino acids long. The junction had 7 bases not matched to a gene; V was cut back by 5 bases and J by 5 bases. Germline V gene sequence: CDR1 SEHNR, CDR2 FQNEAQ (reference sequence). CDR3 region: CASSPGGTGGRNTIYF. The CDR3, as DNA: TGTGCCAGCAGCCCAGGTGGGACAGGGGGCAGAAACACCATATATTTT.

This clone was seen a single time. The CDR3 DNA reads TGTGCCAGCAGCCCCTCCCTCCTAGCGGGGGTCGCAGAGACCCAGTACTTC. Protein: CASSPSLLAGVAETQYF. The rearrangement joins TRBV7-2 to TRBJ2-5, with 10 bases that match TRBD2. Per germline, CDR1 SGHTA and CDR2 FQGNSA. With V trimmed by 5 bases and J by 4 bases, 13 bases remained unmatched. The CDR3 runs 17 residues.

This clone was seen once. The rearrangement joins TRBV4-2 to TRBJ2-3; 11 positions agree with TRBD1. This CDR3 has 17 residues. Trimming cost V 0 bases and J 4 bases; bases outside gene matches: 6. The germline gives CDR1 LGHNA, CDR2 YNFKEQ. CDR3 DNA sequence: TGTGCCAGCAGCCAAGAGACGGACAGGGGGCGTCCAGATACGCAGTATTTT. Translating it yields CASSQETDRGRPDTQYF.

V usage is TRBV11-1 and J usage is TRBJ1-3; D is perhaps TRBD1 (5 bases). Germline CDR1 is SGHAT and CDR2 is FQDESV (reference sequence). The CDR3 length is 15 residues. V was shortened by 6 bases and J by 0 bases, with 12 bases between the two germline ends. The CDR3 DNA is TGTGCCAGCAGTCTTCGACAGTTCTCTGGAAACACCATATATTTT. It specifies CASSLRQFSGNTIYF.

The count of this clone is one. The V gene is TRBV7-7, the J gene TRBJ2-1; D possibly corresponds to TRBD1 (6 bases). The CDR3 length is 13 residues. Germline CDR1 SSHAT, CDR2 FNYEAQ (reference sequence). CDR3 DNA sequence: TGTGCTAGCTCAAGGACAGATCGGGGTGAGCAGTTCTTC. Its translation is CASSRTDRGEQFF.

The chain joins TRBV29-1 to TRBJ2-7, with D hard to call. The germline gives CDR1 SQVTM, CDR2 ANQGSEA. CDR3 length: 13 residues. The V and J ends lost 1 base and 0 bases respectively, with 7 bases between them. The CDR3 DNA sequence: TGCAGCGTTGAAGGTCCGGGCTCCTACGAGCAGTACTTC. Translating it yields CSVEGPGSYEQYF.

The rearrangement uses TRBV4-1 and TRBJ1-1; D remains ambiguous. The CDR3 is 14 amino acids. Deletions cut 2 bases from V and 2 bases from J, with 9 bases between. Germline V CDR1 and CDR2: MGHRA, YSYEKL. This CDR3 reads CASSQIPYNTEAFF. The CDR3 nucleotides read TGCGCCAGCAGCCAAATCCCCTATAACACTGAAGCTTTCTTT.

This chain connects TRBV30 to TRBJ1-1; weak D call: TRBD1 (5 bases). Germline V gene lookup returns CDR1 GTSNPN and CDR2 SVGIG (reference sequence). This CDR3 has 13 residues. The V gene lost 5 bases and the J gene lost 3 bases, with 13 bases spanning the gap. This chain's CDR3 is CAWWGGRYTEAFF. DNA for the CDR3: TGTGCCTGGTGGGGGGGGAGGTACACTGAAGCTTTCTTT.

The DNA of the CDR3 is TGTGCCAGCAGCTTAATCGGGGGGGGCCCTGGGGAGCTGTTTTTT. It specifies CASSLIGGGPGELFF. The chain couples TRBV7-2 to TRBJ2-2; 8 bases line up with TRBD2. The CDR3 runs to 15 residues. Looked up from germline, CDR1 is SGHTA and CDR2 is FQGNSA. V dropped 2 bases and J dropped 8; count of bases not matched to a gene: 7.

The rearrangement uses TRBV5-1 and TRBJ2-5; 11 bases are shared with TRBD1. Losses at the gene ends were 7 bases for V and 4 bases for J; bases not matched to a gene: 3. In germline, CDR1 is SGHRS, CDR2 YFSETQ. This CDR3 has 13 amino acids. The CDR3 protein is CASGTGGAETQYF. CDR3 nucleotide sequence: TGCGCCAGCGGGACAGGGGGAGCAGAGACCCAGTACTTC.

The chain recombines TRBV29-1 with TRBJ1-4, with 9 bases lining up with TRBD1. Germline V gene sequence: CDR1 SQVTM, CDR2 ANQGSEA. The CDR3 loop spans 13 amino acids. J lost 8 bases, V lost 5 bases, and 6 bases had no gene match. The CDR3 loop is CSVSDRGGEKLFF. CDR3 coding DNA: TGCAGCGTTTCGGACAGGGGAGGCGAAAAACTGTTTTTT.

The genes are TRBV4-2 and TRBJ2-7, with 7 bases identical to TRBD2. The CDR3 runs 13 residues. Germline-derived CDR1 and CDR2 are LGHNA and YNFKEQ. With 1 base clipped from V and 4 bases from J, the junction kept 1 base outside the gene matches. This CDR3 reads CASSQAGLYEQYF. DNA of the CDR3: TGTGCCAGCAGCCAAGCGGGACTATACGAGCAGTACTTC.

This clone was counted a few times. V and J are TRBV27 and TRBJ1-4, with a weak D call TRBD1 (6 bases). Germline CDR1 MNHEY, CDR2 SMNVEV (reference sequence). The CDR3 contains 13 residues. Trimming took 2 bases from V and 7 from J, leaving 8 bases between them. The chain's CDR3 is CASSLTGSEKLFF. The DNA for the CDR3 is TGTGCCAGCAGTTTAACAGGGAGTGAAAAACTGTTTTTT.

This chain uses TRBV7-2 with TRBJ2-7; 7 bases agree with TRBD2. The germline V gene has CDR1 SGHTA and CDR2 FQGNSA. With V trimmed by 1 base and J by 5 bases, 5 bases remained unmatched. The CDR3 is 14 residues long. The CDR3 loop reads CASSLGGTNHEQYF. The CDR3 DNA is TGTGCCAGCAGCTTAGGAGGGACTAATCACGAGCAGTACTTC.

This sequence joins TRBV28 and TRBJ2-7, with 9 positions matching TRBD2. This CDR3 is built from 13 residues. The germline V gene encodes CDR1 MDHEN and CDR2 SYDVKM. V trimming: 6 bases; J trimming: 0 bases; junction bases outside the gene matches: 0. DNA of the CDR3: TGTGCCAGCAGACTAGCGGGCTCCTACGAGCAGTACTTC. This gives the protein CASRLAGSYEQYF.

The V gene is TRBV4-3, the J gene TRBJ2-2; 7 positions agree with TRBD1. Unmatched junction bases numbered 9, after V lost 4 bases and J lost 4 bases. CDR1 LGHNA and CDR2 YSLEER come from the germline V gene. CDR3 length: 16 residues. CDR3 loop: CASSPDRMGPTGELFF. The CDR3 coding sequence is TGCGCCAGCAGCCCGGACAGGATGGGCCCCACCGGGGAGCTGTTTTTT.

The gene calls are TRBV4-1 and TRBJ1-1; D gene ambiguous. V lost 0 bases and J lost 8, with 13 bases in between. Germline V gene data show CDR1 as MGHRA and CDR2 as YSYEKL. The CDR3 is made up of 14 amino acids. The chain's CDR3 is CASSQEGWAVEAFF. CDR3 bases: TGCGCCAGCAGCCAAGAAGGCTGGGCAGTCGAAGCTTTCTTT.

Here the CDR3 reads CARSPTSQEANSPLHF. Here the CDR3 DNA reads TGTGCCAGAAGCCCGACAAGTCAGGAGGCTAATTCACCCCTCCACTTT. The chain joins TRBV5-3 to TRBJ1-6; D is ambiguous. TRBV5-3 is an ORF for which the function is uncertain. The CDR3 covers 16 residues. Trimming removed 4 bases at V and 6 bases at J, with 17 bases between.

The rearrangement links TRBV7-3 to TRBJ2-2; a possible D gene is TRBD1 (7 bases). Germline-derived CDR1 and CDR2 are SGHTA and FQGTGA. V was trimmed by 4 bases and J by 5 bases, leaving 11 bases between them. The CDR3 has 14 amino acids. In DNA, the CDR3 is TGTGCCAGCAGCTCCTCAGGGGGGACCGGGGAGCTGTTTTTT. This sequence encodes CASSSSGGTGELFF.

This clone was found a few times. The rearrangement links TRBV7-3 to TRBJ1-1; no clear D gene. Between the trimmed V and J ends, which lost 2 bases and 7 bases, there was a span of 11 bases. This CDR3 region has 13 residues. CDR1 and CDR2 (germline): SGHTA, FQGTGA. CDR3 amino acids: CASSLASGYEAFF. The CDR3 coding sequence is TGTGCCAGCAGCTTAGCTTCAGGATATGAAGCTTTCTTT.

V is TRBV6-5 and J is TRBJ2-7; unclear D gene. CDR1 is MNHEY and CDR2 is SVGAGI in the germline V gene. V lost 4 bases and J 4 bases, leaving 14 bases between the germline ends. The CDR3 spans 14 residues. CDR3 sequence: CASSSPQQTYEQYF. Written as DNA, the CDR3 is TGTGCCAGCAGTTCCCCGCAACAGACGTACGAGCAGTACTTC.

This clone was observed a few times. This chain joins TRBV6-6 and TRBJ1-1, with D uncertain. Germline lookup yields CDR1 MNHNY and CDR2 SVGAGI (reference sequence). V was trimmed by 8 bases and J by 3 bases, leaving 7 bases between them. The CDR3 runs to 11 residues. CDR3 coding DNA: TGTGCCAGCGGGAGTTACACTGAAGCTTTCTTT. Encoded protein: CASGSYTEAFF.

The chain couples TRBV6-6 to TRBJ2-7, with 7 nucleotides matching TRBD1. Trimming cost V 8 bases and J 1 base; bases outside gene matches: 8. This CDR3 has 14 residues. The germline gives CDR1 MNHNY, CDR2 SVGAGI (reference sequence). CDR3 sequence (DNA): TGTGCCAGCCGTGGGACAGCGAATTCCTACGAGCAGTACTTC. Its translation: CASRGTANSYEQYF.

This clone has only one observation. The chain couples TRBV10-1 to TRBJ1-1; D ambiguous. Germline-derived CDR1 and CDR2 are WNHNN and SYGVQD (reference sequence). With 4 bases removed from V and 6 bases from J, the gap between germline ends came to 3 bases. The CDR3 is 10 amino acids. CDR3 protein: CASSVSEAFF. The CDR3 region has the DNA TGCGCCAGCAGTGTATCTGAAGCTTTCTTT.

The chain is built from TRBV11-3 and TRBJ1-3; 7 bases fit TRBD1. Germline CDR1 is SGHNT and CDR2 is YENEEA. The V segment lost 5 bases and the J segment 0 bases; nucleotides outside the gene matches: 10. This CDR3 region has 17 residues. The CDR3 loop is CASSRPGTASSGNTIYF. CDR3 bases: TGTGCCAGCAGCAGACCCGGGACAGCCTCCTCTGGAAACACCATATATTTT.

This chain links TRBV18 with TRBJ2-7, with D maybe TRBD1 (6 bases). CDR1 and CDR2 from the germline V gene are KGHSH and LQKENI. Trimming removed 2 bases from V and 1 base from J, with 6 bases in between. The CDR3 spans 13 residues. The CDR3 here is CASSPTGSYEQYF. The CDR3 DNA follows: TGTGCCAGCTCACCAACAGGGTCCTACGAGCAGTACTTC.

The CDR3, as DNA: TGTGCCAGCAGCCCCGGGGGGGCCTCAGAAGAGACCCAGTACTTC. Translated, it gives CASSPGGASEETQYF. This chain uses TRBV7-2 with TRBJ2-5, with 8 bases lining up with TRBD2. V dropped 5 bases and J dropped 3; count of bases not matched to a gene: 8. In germline, CDR1 is SGHTA, CDR2 FQGNSA. The CDR3 has 15 amino acids.

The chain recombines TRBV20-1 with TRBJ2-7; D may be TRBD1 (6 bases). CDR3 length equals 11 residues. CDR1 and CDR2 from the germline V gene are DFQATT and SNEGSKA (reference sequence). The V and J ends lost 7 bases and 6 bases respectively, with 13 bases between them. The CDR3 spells CSVNRVGEQYF. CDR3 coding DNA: TGCAGTGTAAACAGGGTGGGCGAGCAGTACTTC.

The CDR3 DNA reads as TGTGCCAGCAGCTTGTTCAGGAGGTATGGCTACACCTTC. Protein: CASSLFRRYGYTF. The chain combines TRBV5-4 with TRBJ1-2, with D unclear. Looked up from germline, CDR1 is SGHNT and CDR2 is YYREEE (reference sequence). The CDR3 is 13 amino acids. The V end lost 1 base, the J end lost 5 bases, and 9 bases lay between the germline ends.

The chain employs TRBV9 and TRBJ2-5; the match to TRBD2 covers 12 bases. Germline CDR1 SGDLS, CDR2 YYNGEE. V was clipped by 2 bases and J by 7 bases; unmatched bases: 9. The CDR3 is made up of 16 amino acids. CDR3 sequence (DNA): TGTGCCAGCAGCGTTTCTAGCGGGGGGGCAGGAGGGACCCAGTACTTC. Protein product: CASSVSSGGAGGTQYF.

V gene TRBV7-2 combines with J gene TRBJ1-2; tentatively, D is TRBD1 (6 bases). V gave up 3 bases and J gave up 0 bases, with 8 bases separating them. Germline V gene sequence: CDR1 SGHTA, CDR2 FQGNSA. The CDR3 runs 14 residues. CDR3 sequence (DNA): TGTGCCAGCAGCTTGGACAGTGCTAACTATGGCTACACCTTC. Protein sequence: CASSLDSANYGYTF. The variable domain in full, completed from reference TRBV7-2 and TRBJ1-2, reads GAGVSQSPSNKVTEKGKDVELRCDPISGHTALYWYRQSLGQGLEFLIYFQGNSAPDKSGLPSDRFSAERTGGSVSTLTIQRTQQEDSAVYLCASSLDSANYGYTFGSGTRLTVV.